This record concerns one T cell receptor (beta chain) sequence. Its antigen is undetermined. The CDR3 sequence is 14 residues long. Per germline, CDR1 SNHLY and CDR2 FYNNEI. Trimming shortened V by 4 bases and J by 10 bases, and 14 bases separated the two germline ends. The sample originates from a study of CD8+ T cells in alopecia areata. The treatment: oral pan-JAK inhibitor, 5-10 mg twice daily. Alopecia areata patients gave lesional scalp punch biopsies and peripheral blood samples. Study-wide findings and caveats: Between patients, shared TCR sequences were less clear than in mice. This was possibly due in part to HLA diversity in the patient population. Within the top 100, expanded CD8+ clones significantly decreased with tofacitinib, as did scalp clonality.

RNA extraction was followed by reverse transcription into cDNA, which acted as the sequencing template. Produced via immunoSEQ multiplex PCR; TCRdb's table is partial and in-frame only. The top ten clones hold approximately 0.91% of a sample with 160,000 or so clones, 65% of them seen once. The rearrangement uses TRBV2 and TRBJ1-6; D is possibly TRBD1 (5 bases). Material: CD4+ T cells sorted from blood, obtained at week 4, from a patient treated with tofacitinib. The sequence derives from a human donor with alopecia areata. CDR3 sequence (DNA): TGTGCCAGCAGTGGCGGGGGGATGCGGTCACCCCTCCACTTT. Its translation is CASSGGGMRSPLHF.